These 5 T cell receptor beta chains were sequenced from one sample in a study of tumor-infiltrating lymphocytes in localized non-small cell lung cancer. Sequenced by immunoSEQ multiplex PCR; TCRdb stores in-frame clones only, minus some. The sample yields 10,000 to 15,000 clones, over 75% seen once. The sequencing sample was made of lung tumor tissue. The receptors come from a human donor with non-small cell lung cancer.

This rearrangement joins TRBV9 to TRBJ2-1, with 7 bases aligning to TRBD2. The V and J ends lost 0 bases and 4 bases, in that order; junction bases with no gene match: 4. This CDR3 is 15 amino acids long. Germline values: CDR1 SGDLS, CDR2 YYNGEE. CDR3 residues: CASSVEERGYNEQFF. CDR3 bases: TGTGCCAGCAGCGTAGAGGAGCGGGGTTACAATGAGCAGTTCTTC.

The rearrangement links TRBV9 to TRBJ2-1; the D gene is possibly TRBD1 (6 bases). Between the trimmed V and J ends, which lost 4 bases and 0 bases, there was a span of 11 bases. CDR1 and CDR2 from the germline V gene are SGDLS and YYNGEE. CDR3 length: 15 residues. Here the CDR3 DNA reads TGTGCCAGCAGCTCGGACAGCCTCTCCTACAATGAGCAGTTCTTC. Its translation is CASSSDSLSYNEQFF.

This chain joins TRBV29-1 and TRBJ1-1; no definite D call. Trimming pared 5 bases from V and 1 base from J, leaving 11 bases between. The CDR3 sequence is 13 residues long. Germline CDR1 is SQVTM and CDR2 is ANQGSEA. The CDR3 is CSVRRGANTEAFF. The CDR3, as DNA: TGCAGCGTTAGAAGAGGTGCGAACACTGAAGCTTTCTTT.

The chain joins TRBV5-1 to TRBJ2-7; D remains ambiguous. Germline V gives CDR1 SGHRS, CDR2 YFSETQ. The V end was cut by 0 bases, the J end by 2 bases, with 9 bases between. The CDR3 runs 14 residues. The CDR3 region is CASSLEGNAYEQYF. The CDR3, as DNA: TGCGCCAGCAGCTTGGAAGGGAACGCCTACGAGCAGTACTTC.

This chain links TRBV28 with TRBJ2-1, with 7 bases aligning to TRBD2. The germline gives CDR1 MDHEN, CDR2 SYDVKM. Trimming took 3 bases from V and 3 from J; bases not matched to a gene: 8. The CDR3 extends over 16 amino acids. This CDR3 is CASSFGLAGVYNEQFF. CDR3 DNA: TGTGCCAGCAGTTTTGGGCTTGCGGGAGTCTACAATGAGCAGTTCTTC.